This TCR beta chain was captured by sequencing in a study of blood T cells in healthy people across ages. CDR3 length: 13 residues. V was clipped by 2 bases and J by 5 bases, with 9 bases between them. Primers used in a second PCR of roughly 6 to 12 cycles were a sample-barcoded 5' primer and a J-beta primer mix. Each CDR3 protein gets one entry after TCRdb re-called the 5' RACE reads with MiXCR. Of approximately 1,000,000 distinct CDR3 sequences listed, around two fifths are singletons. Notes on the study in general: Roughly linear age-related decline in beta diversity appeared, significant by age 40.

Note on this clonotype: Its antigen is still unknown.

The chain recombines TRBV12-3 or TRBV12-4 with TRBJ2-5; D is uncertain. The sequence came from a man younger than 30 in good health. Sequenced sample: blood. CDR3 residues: CASSLNPGETQYF. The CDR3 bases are TGTGCCAGCAGTTTAAACCCTGGCGAGACCCAGTACTTC.